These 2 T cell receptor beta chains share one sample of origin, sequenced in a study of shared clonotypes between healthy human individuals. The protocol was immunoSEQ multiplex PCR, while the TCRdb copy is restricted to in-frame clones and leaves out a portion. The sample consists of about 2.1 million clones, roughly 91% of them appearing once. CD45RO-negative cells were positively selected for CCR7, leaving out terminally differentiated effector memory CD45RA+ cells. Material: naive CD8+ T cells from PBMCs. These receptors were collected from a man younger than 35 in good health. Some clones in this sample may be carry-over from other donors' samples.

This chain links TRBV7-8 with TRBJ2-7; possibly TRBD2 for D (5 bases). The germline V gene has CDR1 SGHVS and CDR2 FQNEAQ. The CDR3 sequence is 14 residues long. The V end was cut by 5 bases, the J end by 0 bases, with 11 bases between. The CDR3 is CASSPMAGSYEQYF. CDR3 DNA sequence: TGTGCCAGCAGCCCCATGGCGGGCTCCTACGAGCAGTACTTC.

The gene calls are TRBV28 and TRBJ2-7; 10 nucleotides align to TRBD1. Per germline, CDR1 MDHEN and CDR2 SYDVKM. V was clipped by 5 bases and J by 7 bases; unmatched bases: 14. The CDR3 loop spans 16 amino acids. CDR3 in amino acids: CASSPPGTGEMREQYF. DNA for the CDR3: TGTGCCAGCAGTCCCCCAGGGACAGGGGAGATGAGGGAGCAGTACTTC. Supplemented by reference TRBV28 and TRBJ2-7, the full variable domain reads DVKVTQSSRYLVKRTGEKVFLECVQDMDHENMFWYRQDPGLGLRLIYFSYDVKMKEKGDIPEGYSVSREKKERFSLILESASTNQTSMYLCASSPPGTGEMREQYFGPGTRLTVT.